Below, 17 T cell receptor beta chains from the same sample are listed, as sequenced in a study of shared clonotypes between healthy human individuals (dated by TCRdb to 2018 to 2021). The library was generated by the immunoSEQ multiplex PCR assay. TCRdb stores this immuneACCESS table with in-frame sequences only. Part of the clones is absent; in the studies checked, under half of the shortfall reflects unresolved V genes, and no reason is known for the rest. A total of fewer than 2.5 million clones appear in this sample, over 85% of them only once. The top ten clonotypes cover approximately 0.37% of the sample. The specimen sequenced was naive CD4+ T cells from PBMCs. The meaning of the sample's cell subset or site label: CD45RA+ positively selected. These receptors were obtained from a young man in good health. Some clones in this sample may be carry-over from other donors' samples.

The rearrangement joins TRBV10-1 to TRBJ2-3; 7 positions match TRBD1. Germline V CDR1 and CDR2: WNHNN, SYGVQD (reference sequence). The CDR3 covers 13 residues. The J segment lost 0 bases and the V segment lost 6 bases, leaving 0 bases of the junction unmatched. CDR3 in DNA: TGCGCCAGCAGGGGACAGAGCACAGATACGCAGTATTTT. Translated: CASRGQSTDTQYF.

The gene calls are TRBV11-2 and TRBJ2-5, with 10 bases aligning to TRBD2. The CDR3 consists of 16 residues. The V and J ends lost 1 base and 5 bases, in that order; junction bases with no gene match: 7. CDR1 and CDR2 (germline): SGHAT, FQNNGV. Here the CDR3 reads CASSLVLAGVRETQYF. CDR3 coding DNA: TGTGCCAGCAGCTTAGTCCTAGCGGGAGTCCGTGAGACCCAGTACTTC.

The genes are TRBV30 and TRBJ1-5; TRBD1 is a possible D gene (6 bases). Trimming pared 5 bases from V and 6 bases from J, leaving 14 bases between. The germline V gene has CDR1 GTSNPN and CDR2 SVGIG (reference sequence). The CDR3 loop spans 13 amino acids. In DNA, the CDR3 is TGTGCCTGGGGAGGGGGGGTCGGTCAGCCCCAGCATTTT. Translating it yields CAWGGGVGQPQHF. The complete variable domain, with remaining parts taken from reference TRBV30 and TRBJ1-5, reads SQTIHQWPATLVQPVGSPLSLECTVEGTSNPNLYWYRQAAGRGLQLLFYSVGIGQISSEVPQNLSASRPQDRQFILSSKKLLLSDSGFYLCAWGGGVGQPQHFGDGTRLSIL.

This rearrangement joins TRBV5-4 to TRBJ1-2; 9 bases fit TRBD1. Trimming took 4 bases from V and 7 from J; bases not matched to a gene: 2. The germline V gene encodes CDR1 SGHNT and CDR2 YYREEE (reference sequence). The CDR3 has 12 residues. CDR3 amino acids: CASSTTGGGYTF. The CDR3 DNA sequence: TGTGCCAGCAGCACGACAGGGGGTGGCTACACCTTC.

The V and J genes are TRBV14 and TRBJ1-3, with D hard to call. CDR1 and CDR2 from the germline V gene are SGHDN and FVKESK. The V end was cut by 4 bases, the J end by 5 bases, with 9 bases between. This CDR3 has 13 residues. This chain's CDR3 is CASSPPGRNTIYF. DNA of the CDR3: TGTGCCAGCAGCCCTCCGGGGAGAAACACCATATATTTT. Full variable domain (rest looked up from reference TRBV14 and TRBJ1-3): EAGVTQFPSHSVIEKGQTVTLRCDPISGHDNLYWYRRVMGKEIKFLLHFVKESKQDESGMPNNRFLAERTGGTYSTLKVQPAELEDSGVYFCASSPPGRNTIYFGEGSWLTVV.

Concerning this clone: The same CDR3 can be traced to other DNA sequences in this sample. The CDR3 is CASSFRGTNEKLFF. The CDR3 coding sequence is TGTGCCAGCAGCTTCAGGGGAACTAATGAAAAACTGTTTTTT. The rearrangement uses TRBV7-9 and TRBJ1-4; a possible D gene is TRBD1 (6 bases). The V gene lost 3 bases and the J gene lost 1 base, with 6 bases spanning the gap. The CDR3 contains 14 residues. CDR1 is SEHNR and CDR2 is FQNEAQ in the germline V gene (reference sequence).

The table lists this clone with a count of one. This chain links TRBV11-2 with TRBJ1-2; 9 nucleotides match TRBD1. The germline CDR1 and CDR2 sequences are SGHAT and FQNNGV. The V and J ends lost 2 bases and 4 bases, in that order; junction bases with no gene match: 8. The CDR3 covers 16 residues. CDR3 sequence: CASSLSGTGTIYGYTF. The CDR3 DNA sequence: TGTGCCAGCAGCTTATCCGGGACAGGGACTATCTATGGCTACACCTTC.

The chain uses TRBV18 and TRBJ2-7; 9 bases map to TRBD2. Trimming took 0 bases from V and 5 from J; bases not matched to a gene: 5. From germline, CDR1 is KGHSH and CDR2 LQKENI. This CDR3 region has 15 residues. CDR3: CASSPPGLAGHEQYF. Written as DNA, the CDR3 is TGTGCCAGCTCACCACCGGGACTAGCTGGCCACGAGCAGTACTTC.

This chain uses TRBV5-1 with TRBJ2-7; D may be TRBD1 (6 bases). This CDR3 region has 15 residues. Germline V gives CDR1 SGHRS, CDR2 YFSETQ. The ends were cut back, 2 bases at V and 3 bases at J, with 15 bases in the middle. This CDR3 is CASSLMGDKNYEQYF. The CDR3 DNA is TGCGCCAGCAGCTTAATGGGGGACAAAAACTACGAGCAGTACTTC. Full variable domain (rest looked up from reference TRBV5-1 and TRBJ2-7): KAGVTQTPRYLIKTRGQQVTLSCSPISGHRSVSWYQQTPGQGLQFLFEYFSETQRNKGNFPGRFSGRQFSNSRSEMNVSTLELGDSALYLCASSLMGDKNYEQYFGPGTRLTVT.

The rearrangement links TRBV5-5 to TRBJ2-7, with D possibly matching TRBD1 (6 bases). Per the germline V gene, CDR1 is SGHKS and CDR2 is YYEKEE (reference sequence). CDR3 size: 15 residues. V lost 6 bases and J 6 bases, leaving 22 bases between the germline ends. The CDR3 sequence is CASTGILGAGIEQYF. Written as DNA, the CDR3 is TGTGCCAGCACCGGCATATTGGGGGCTGGGATCGAGCAGTACTTC.

CDR3 bases: TGCGCCAGCAGCTTGGTGACCGGGACTAGCTGGGATACGCAGTATTTT. This codes for CASSLVTGTSWDTQYF. V is TRBV5-1 and J is TRBJ2-3; 9 nucleotides line up with TRBD2. This CDR3 is built from 16 residues. Germline assignment: CDR1 SGHRS and CDR2 YFSETQ. V shed 0 bases, J shed 6 bases, and the junction held 8 bases outside the gene matches.

This chain connects TRBV28 to TRBJ1-1; D unresolved. CDR3 length: 14 amino acids. Trimming took 6 bases from V and 0 from J, leaving 11 bases between them. The germline V gene has CDR1 MDHEN and CDR2 SYDVKM. In nucleotides, the CDR3 is TGTGCCAGCAGAGTAGTTGGCATGAACACTGAAGCTTTCTTT. It is translated as CASRVVGMNTEAFF.

The chain links TRBV5-4 to TRBJ2-5; TRBD1 is a possible D gene (5 bases). Trimming took off 0 bases at V and 4 bases at J, with 10 bases between the two ends. The CDR3 totals 14 residues. From germline, CDR1 is SGHNT and CDR2 YYREEE (reference sequence). DNA for the CDR3: TGTGCCAGCAGCTTGGGGAAGGGGCGAGAGACCCAGTACTTC. Translated, it gives CASSLGKGRETQYF. Variable domain in full (rest from reference TRBV5-4 and TRBJ2-5): ETGVTQSPTHLIKTRGQQVTLRCSSQSGHNTVSWYQQALGQGPQFIFQYYREEENGRGNFPPRFSGLQFPNYSSELNVNALELDDSALYLCASSLGKGRETQYFGPGTRLLVL.

The chain joins TRBV2 to TRBJ1-2; 8 nucleotides line up with TRBD1. CDR3 size: 15 residues. Germline values: CDR1 SNHLY, CDR2 FYNNEI. J lost 5 bases, V lost 2 bases, and 7 bases had no gene match. CDR3 coding DNA: TGTGCCAGCAGTGAAAGGCGACAGGGGCTTTATGGCTACACCTTC. Translated, it gives CASSERRQGLYGYTF.

The chain uses TRBV2 and TRBJ1-1; 8 bases map to TRBD1. The CDR3 spans 15 residues. V dropped 7 bases and J dropped 3; count of bases not matched to a gene: 10. Per the germline V gene, CDR1 is SNHLY and CDR2 is FYNNEI. The CDR3, as DNA: TGTGCCAGCATTAAGGAGACAGGGGTGTACACTGAAGCTTTCTTT. Encoded protein: CASIKETGVYTEAFF. The full variable domain, completed using reference TRBV2 and TRBJ1-1, is EPEVTQTPSHQVTQMGQEVILRCVPISNHLYFYWYRQILGQKVEFLVSFYNNEISEKSEIFDDQFSVERPDGSNFTLKIRSTKLEDSAMYFCASIKETGVYTEAFFGQGTRLTVV.

This chain joins TRBV15 and TRBJ2-7; D remains ambiguous. CDR3 length: 15 amino acids. Trimming cost V 3 bases and J 4 bases, with 16 bases left between them. CDR1 is LNHNV and CDR2 is YYDKDF in the germline V gene (reference sequence). The chain's CDR3 is CATSRQMDGTYEQYF. As DNA, the CDR3 is TGTGCCACCAGCAGGCAAATGGACGGTACTTACGAGCAGTACTTC.

The V and J genes are TRBV5-1 and TRBJ2-1, with TRBD1 matching 9 bases. V lost 4 bases and J lost 8; bases outside the gene matches: 13. Germline lookup yields CDR1 SGHRS and CDR2 YFSETQ. The CDR3 extends over 16 amino acids. The CDR3 bases are TGCGCCAGCAGCCCCACAACAGGGGGCTCGTTCGATGAGCAGTTCTTC. Its protein is CASSPTTGGSFDEQFF.